The rows below give T cell receptor beta chains drawn from one sample of a study of blood T cell repertoires in COVID-19. TCRdb's copy holds only in-frame clones and misses some; the assay was immunoSEQ multiplex PCR. The sample contains around 240,000 clones, over 80% of which appear only once. Sequencing was carried out using PBMCs or T cells enriched from blood (not recorded which). Every receptor here comes from a man between 50 and 59 years old who had been exposed to COVID-19. CDR3s include the opening cysteine and the closing phenylalanine or tryptophan. D genes are given only for firm matches. Not all rows give a size; the values are once, few, many and, for expanded clones, a class.

TRBJ2-3,TRBV5-1,once,TRBD2,TGCGCCAGCAGCCATGGGGCGGGAGGGTGGACAGATACGCAGTATTTT,CASSHGAGGWTDTQYF
TRBJ1-6,TRBV28,NA,NA,TGTGCCAGCAGTATGGGAGGGGGGAATTCACCCCTCCACTTT,CASSMGGGNSPLHF
TRBJ2-3,TRBV4-2,NA,NA,TGTGCCAGCAGCCCGACTACAGATACGCAGTATTTT,CASSPTTDTQYF
TRBJ1-2,TRBV5-1,NA,TRBD1,TGCGCCAGCAGCTCCGGGGCAGGGGGCGGTCGAAACTATGGCTACACCTTC,CASSSGAGGGRNYGYTF
TRBJ1-1,TRBV15,NA,NA,TGTGCCACCAGCAGTAGGCGGCACACTGAAGCTTTCTTT,CATSSRRHTEAFF
TRBJ1-2,TRBV3-1/TRBV3-2,NA,NA,TGTGCCAGCAGCCACCCCAGCTATGGCTACACCTTC,CASSHPSYGYTF
TRBJ1-5,TRBV5-6,NA,NA,TGTGCCAGCAGCTCTAGACAGGCGGCTCAGCCCCAGCATTTT,CASSSRQAAQPQHF
TRBJ1-4,TRBV5-4,NA,NA,TGTGCCAGCGGGAGCGGGGGCACTAATGAAAAACTGTTTTTT,CASGSGGTNEKLFF
TRBJ1-2,TRBV28,NA,NA,TGTGCCACAACAGAAAACTATGGCTACACCTTC,CATTENYGYTF
TRBJ2-5,TRBV7-9,NA,NA,TGTGCCAGCAGCTTACCGTGGGCTCTTTCCGAGACCCAGTACTTC,CASSLPWALSETQYF
TRBJ2-1,TRBV5-4,once,TRBD2,TGTGCCAGCAGCACGGGACTAGCGGGGGAGCAGTTCTTC,CASSTGLAGEQFF
TRBJ1-1,TRBV19,NA,TRBD1,TGTGCCAGTAGGAAGGGCACCTGGGACAGGGGGAGAAGAGGCACTGAAGCTTTCTTT,CASRKGTWDRGRRGTEAFF
TRBJ1-3,TRBV5-4,NA,TRBD1,TGTGCCAGCAGCTTGGACAGGGGACCTGGAAACACCATATATTTT,CASSLDRGPGNTIYF
TRBJ2-5,TRBV9,NA,NA,TGTGCCAGCAGCGTAGGGGCCGACGAAGAGACCCAGTACTTC,CASSVGADEETQYF
TRBJ1-1,TRBV5-1,once,NA,TGCGCCAGCAGCCAGGCAGCCATGAACACTGAAGCTTTCTTT,CASSQAAMNTEAFF
TRBJ1-1,TRBV5-4,NA,NA,TGTGCCAGCAGGAGGCAGGGGACGGACACTGAAGCTTTCTTT,CASRRQGTDTEAFF
TRBJ2-1,TRBV13,NA,NA,TGTGCCAGCAGCTCGCGGGGACCAACCTACAATGAGCAGTTCTTC,CASSSRGPTYNEQFF
TRBJ1-1,TRBV14,NA,NA,TGTGCCAGCAGCCAACACCGAGCTAGCCTTGACACTGAAGCTTTCTTT,CASSQHRASLDTEAFF
TRBJ2-1,TRBV5-8,NA,TRBD1,TGTGCCAGCAGCTTGTTGGGGCAGGGGGCTGATGAGCAGTTCTTC,CASSLLGQGADEQFF
TRBJ2-1,TRBV5-1,NA,TRBD2,TGCGCCAGCAGCTTGGTAGCGGGGCCTTACAATGAGCAGTTCTTC,CASSLVAGPYNEQFF
TRBJ2-2,TRBV7-3,NA,TRBD2,TGTGCCAGCAGCCCCCCGGGACTAGCGGGGGGGAGCGGGGAGCTGTTTTTT,CASSPPGLAGGSGELFF
TRBJ1-1,TRBV11-2,NA,NA,TGTGCCAGCAGCTTAGATCGGGTGGGAGGGAACACTGAAGCTTTCTTT,CASSLDRVGGNTEAFF
TRBJ1-5,TRBV25-1,few,NA,TGTGCCAGCTCCGAGCGGTCTGGGGGCAATCAGCCCCAGCATTTT,CASSERSGGNQPQHF
TRBJ2-5,TRBV3-1/TRBV3-2,once,NA,TGTGCCAGCAGCCAAGATAGGGAGGAGACCCAGTACTTC,CASSQDREETQYF